This entry lists 9 T cell receptor beta chains sequenced from one sample in a study of blood T cell repertoires in COVID-19. Libraries were prepared by immunoSEQ multiplex PCR; TCRdb keeps only in-frame clonotypes and omits some of them. This table holds tens of thousands of clones, about 88% found once. Specimen: peripheral blood. These receptors were obtained from an elderly woman with active COVID-19.

This chain links TRBV30 with TRBJ1-5; D not resolved. The CDR3 contains 10 residues. Between the trimmed V and J ends, which lost 5 bases and 6 bases, there was a span of 5 bases. Germline V gene sequence: CDR1 GTSNPN, CDR2 SVGIG (reference sequence). The DNA of the CDR3 is TGTGCCTGGCTTCGTCAGCCCCAGCATTTT. Its translation is CAWLRQPQHF.

This sequence joins TRBV11-2 and TRBJ2-7; 8 bases fit TRBD2. The V gene end was trimmed by 4 bases and the J gene end by 3 bases; junction bases not matched to a gene: 8. The CDR3 totals 15 residues. Per the germline V gene, CDR1 is SGHAT and CDR2 is FQNNGV. The CDR3 DNA sequence: TGTGCCAGCAGCTCTAGGACTAGCAATATCTACGAGCAGTACTTC. This sequence encodes CASSSRTSNIYEQYF.

The table lists this clone with a count of one. The rearrangement joins TRBV7-2 to TRBJ2-3; D remains ambiguous. Trimming left V 2 bases short and J 3 bases short, with 9 bases between. The CDR3 covers 14 residues. Per the germline V gene, CDR1 is SGHTA and CDR2 is FQGNSA. CDR3 loop: CASSLTSVTDTQYF. CDR3 nucleotides: TGTGCCAGCAGCTTAACGAGCGTTACAGATACGCAGTATTTT.

The chain recombines TRBV6-6 with TRBJ1-3; tentative D call: TRBD1 (5 bases). The germline V and J ends were trimmed by 8 bases and 3 bases, with 11 bases remaining between them. Germline loops: CDR1 MNHNY, CDR2 SVGAGI (reference sequence). The CDR3 is 13 residues long. The CDR3 DNA is TGTGCCAGCCTACAGGCAGGTGGAAACACCATATATTTT. Its protein product is CASLQAGGNTIYF.

This clone was seen more than once but under ten times. The J gene is TRBJ1-6, the V gene TRBV6-5, with D perhaps TRBD1 (6 bases). This CDR3 contains 14 residues. V shed 2 bases and J shed 10 bases, with 12 bases lying between them. Germline V gene data show CDR1 as MNHEY and CDR2 as SVGAGI. The CDR3 region has the DNA TGTGCCAGCAGTTACCAGGGAGGGGGATCACCCCTCCACTTT. Its protein is CASSYQGGGSPLHF.

This chain joins TRBV7-2 and TRBJ2-2; 8 nucleotides agree with TRBD2. The CDR3 contains 15 residues. The V segment lost 5 bases and the J segment 7 bases; nucleotides outside the gene matches: 9. CDR1 and CDR2 from the germline V gene are SGHTA and FQGNSA. CDR3 sequence: CASSRWGREDGELFF. As DNA, the CDR3 is TGTGCCAGCAGCCGGTGGGGGCGGGAGGACGGGGAGCTGTTTTTT.

The J gene is TRBJ1-3, the V gene TRBV7-9; no clear D gene. This CDR3 has 12 residues. The germline V gene has CDR1 SEHNR and CDR2 FQNEAQ (reference sequence). Trimming removed 3 bases at V and 4 bases at J, with 4 bases between. CDR3 in amino acids: CASSFVGNTIYF. The DNA of the CDR3 is TGTGCCAGCAGCTTCGTAGGAAACACCATATATTTT. The full variable domain, with the rest looked up from reference TRBV7-9 and TRBJ1-3, is DTGVSQNPRHKITKRGQNVTFRCDPISEHNRLYWYRQTLGQGPEFLTYFQNEAQLEKSRLLSDRFSAERPKGSFSTLEIQRTEQGDSAMYLCASSFVGNTIYFGEGSWLTVV.

The chain joins TRBV7-3 to TRBJ1-3, with 8 bases aligning to TRBD1. Germline CDR1 is SGHTA and CDR2 is FQGTGA. J was trimmed by 4 bases and V by 4 bases; bases with no gene match: 0. The CDR3 has 13 amino acids. CDR3 in amino acids: CASSWDRGNTIYF. The CDR3, as DNA: TGTGCCAGCAGCTGGGACAGGGGAAACACCATATATTTT.

This chain uses TRBV11-2 with TRBJ2-3; 7 nucleotides align to TRBD2. CDR1 is SGHAT, CDR2 FQNNGV, per germline. The CDR3 totals 17 residues. J gave up 2 bases and V 3 bases, and 11 bases lay outside the gene matches. This CDR3 reads CASSFRLGEGFTDTQYF. The DNA of the CDR3 is TGTGCCAGCAGCTTCCGTCTGGGGGAGGGGTTCACAGATACGCAGTATTTT.